These T cell receptor beta chains were read from a single sample in a study of T cell responses to AZD1222 COVID-19 vaccine. Measured with immunoSEQ multiplex PCR; TCRdb has only the in-frame clones, and not every one. The sample lists around 150,000 clones, nearly 95% occurring once. The material sequenced was peripheral blood, taken 28 days after the second AZD1222 dose. The origin of the receptors is an adult who received the AZD1222 COVID-19 vaccine. Each CDR3 is given with its conserved first and last residue. The D gene is left open where the match is weak. A clone size is listed for some rows: how often the clone was seen (once, few, many), or a class if it is expanded.

j_gene	abundance	d_gene	v_gene	CDR3aa	CDR3nt
TRBJ2-3	-	TRBD2	TRBV6-6	CASSYSRGDTQYF	TGTGCCAGCAGTTACTCGCGGGGGGATACGCAGTATTTT
TRBJ2-3	-	-	TRBV27	CASSSIPSDTDTQYF	TGTGCCAGCAGTTCCATCCCTAGCGATACAGATACGCAGTATTTT
TRBJ2-7	once	TRBD2	TRBV28	CASSSRRLAGLYEQYF	TGTGCCAGCAGTTCCCGGAGACTAGCGGGGCTCTACGAGCAGTACTTC
TRBJ1-3	-	-	TRBV7-9	CASSLAGAGNTIYF	TGTGCCAGCAGCTTAGCAGGGGCTGGAAACACCATATATTTT
TRBJ1-6	-	-	TRBV2	CASSEEYNSPLHF	TGTGCCAGCAGTGAGGAATATAATTCACCCCTCCACTTT
TRBJ1-6	-	-	TRBV7-6	CASSLRTDSNSPLHF	TGTGCCAGCAGCTTAAGGACGGATTCGAATTCACCCCTCCACTTT
TRBJ1-4	-	-	TRBV12-3/TRBV12-4	CASSLVITEKLFF	TGTGCCAGCAGTTTAGTGATCACTGAAAAACTGTTTTTT
TRBJ2-7	-	-	TRBV28	CASSPDWATYEQYF	TGTGCCAGCAGCCCAGATTGGGCTACCTACGAGCAGTACTTC
TRBJ2-2	-	TRBD2	TRBV29-1	CSVEVGVAGHTGELFF	TGCAGCGTTGAAGTGGGAGTAGCGGGACACACCGGGGAGCTGTTTTTT
TRBJ1-2	-	-	TRBV7-5	CARSLGDRGGGYTF	TGTGCCAGAAGCTTAGGCGACAGGGGAGGGGGCTACACCTTC
TRBJ1-1	-	TRBD1	TRBV27	CASTDRGTEAFF	TGTGCCAGTACAGACAGGGGCACTGAAGCTTTCTTT
TRBJ2-1	once	TRBD2	TRBV19	CASSSWTSGRVSEQFF	TGTGCCAGTAGTTCTTGGACTAGCGGGAGGGTCAGTGAGCAGTTCTTC
TRBJ1-1	-	-	TRBV14	CASSQTLNTEAFF	TGTGCCAGCAGCCAAACTTTGAACACTGAAGCTTTCTTT
TRBJ1-2	-	TRBD1	TRBV30	CAWRGTGTGYTF	TGTGCCTGGAGGGGGACAGGGACAGGCTACACCTTC
TRBJ2-7	-	-	TRBV5-6	CASSLLAGFDEQYF	TGTGCCAGCAGCTTGTTAGCAGGGTTCGACGAGCAGTACTTC
TRBJ1-2	-	-	TRBV10-2	CASSELTVDGYTF	TGCGCCAGCAGTGAGTTGACAGTAGATGGCTACACCTTC
TRBJ1-2	-	TRBD1	TRBV5-6	CASSDGWDRWADYGYTF	TGTGCCAGCAGCGATGGTTGGGACAGGTGGGCGGACTATGGCTACACCTTC
TRBJ1-4	-	TRBD1	TRBV29-1	CSVGEGAEKLFF	TGCAGCGTTGGTGAGGGGGCGGAAAAACTGTTTTTT
TRBJ2-1	-	TRBD2	TRBV6-4	CASSDWTSGKSNNEQFF	TGTGCCAGCAGTGACTGGACTAGCGGGAAATCCAACAATGAGCAGTTCTTC
TRBJ2-3	-	-	TRBV7-9	CASSGDTDTQYF	TGTGCCAGCAGCGGAGACACAGATACGCAGTATTTT
TRBJ1-2	-	-	TRBV6-2/TRBV6-3	CASSWDGGYTF	TGTGCCAGCAGTTGGGACGGAGGCTACACCTTC
TRBJ1-3	-	TRBD1	TRBV4-1	CASSRFGTGFGNTIYF	TGCGCCAGCAGCCGATTTGGGACAGGGTTTGGAAACACCATATATTTT
TRBJ1-5	-	-	TRBV21-1	CASSKDYGIRPQHF	TGTGCCAGCAGCAAAGATTACGGTATCAGGCCCCAGCATTTT
TRBJ2-7	-	-	TRBV6-2/TRBV6-3	CASSYSPTDPYEQCF	TGTGCCAGCAGTTACTCGCCGACTGACCCCTACGAGCAGTGCTTC
TRBJ1-5	once	TRBD1	TRBV6-5	CASSPGGGRQPQHF	TGTGCCAGCAGCCCCGGAGGGGGCCGTCAGCCCCAGCATTTT
TRBJ2-3	-	TRBD2	TRBV24-1	CATSDPGPGGGTDTQYF	TGTGCCACCAGTGATCCCGGCCCGGGAGGGGGCACAGATACGCAGTATTTT
TRBJ1-5	-	TRBD1	TRBV2	CASKTGGRGLDQPQHF	TGTGCCAGCAAAACTGGAGGCAGGGGGCTGGATCAGCCCCAGCATTTT
TRBJ2-7	-	-	TRBV3-1/TRBV3-2	CASSQDRVSYEQYF	TGTGCCAGCAGCCAAGACAGGGTATCCTACGAGCAGTACTTC
TRBJ2-1	-	-	TRBV28	CASSRGDSLKDPQFF	TGTGCCAGCAGTCGGGGCGACTCTCTCAAAGACCCCCAGTTCTTC
TRBJ1-4	-	TRBD1	TRBV5-8	CASSPGQGGEEKLFF	TGTGCCAGCAGCCCAGGACAGGGCGGGGAGGAAAAACTGTTTTTT
TRBJ2-3	-	TRBD2	TRBV11-2	CASSSSGATDTQYF	TGTGCCAGCAGCTCGAGCGGGGCCACAGATACGCAGTATTTT
TRBJ1-2	-	-	TRBV6-2/TRBV6-3	CASSYKPEPIYGYTF	TGTGCCAGCAGTTACAAGCCAGAGCCTATCTATGGCTACACCTTC
TRBJ2-7	-	TRBD2	TRBV5-5	CASSRGTTTYEQYF	TGTGCCAGCAGCCGCGGGACTACAACCTACGAGCAGTACTTC
TRBJ2-6	-	-	TRBV28	CASGRVGGNSGANVLTF	TGTGCCAGCGGTAGAGTCGGGGGCAACTCTGGGGCCAACGTCCTGACTTTC
TRBJ2-5	-	TRBD2	TRBV24-1	CATSDATSGRQRAKQETQYF	TGTGCCACCAGTGATGCGACTAGCGGGAGACAGCGGGCCAAACAAGAGACCCAGTACTTC
TRBJ1-1	-	TRBD1	TRBV27	CASSPRRTGDNTEAFF	TGTGCCAGCAGCCCGCGCCGGACAGGCGATAACACTGAAGCTTTCTTT
TRBJ2-7	-	-	TRBV3-1/TRBV3-2	CASSQRGGSYEQYF	TGTGCCAGCTCACAAAGGGGGGGGTCCTACGAGCAGTACTTC
TRBJ1-5	-	TRBD1	TRBV5-6	CASSTSPDRGRQPQHF	TGTGCCAGCAGCACTAGCCCTGACAGGGGGAGGCAGCCCCAGCATTTT
TRBJ1-1	-	TRBD1	TRBV7-9	CASSPRTGRNTEAFF	TGTGCCAGCAGCCCCCGGACAGGGAGGAACACTGAAGCTTTCTTT
TRBJ2-2	-	TRBD2	TRBV5-1	CASSAKLAGNGMNTGELFF	TGCGCCAGCAGCGCGAAACTAGCGGGGAATGGAATGAACACCGGGGAGCTGTTTTTT
TRBJ1-3	-	-	TRBV18	CASSPPPHGGGNTIYF	TGTGCCAGCTCACCACCGCCCCACGGGGGTGGAAACACCATATATTTT
TRBJ2-5	-	-	TRBV3-1/TRBV3-2	CASSRTGQETQYF	TGTGCCAGCAGCCGGACTGGCCAAGAGACCCAGTACTTC
TRBJ2-3	-	-	TRBV7-2	CASSAHRGGAGTQYF	TGTGCCAGCAGCGCTCATCGTGGGGGGGCGGGGACGCAGTATTTT
TRBJ2-1	-	-	TRBV6-2/TRBV6-3	CASSYSTGNEQFF	TGTGCCAGCAGTTACTCGACAGGAAATGAGCAGTTCTTC
TRBJ1-1	-	-	TRBV6-5	CASSLSWTVDTEAFF	TGTGCCAGCAGTTTAAGTTGGACAGTAGACACTGAAGCTTTCTTT
TRBJ1-1	once	-	TRBV12-5	CASGSMGANTEAFF	TGTGCTAGTGGTTCCATGGGAGCTAACACTGAAGCTTTCTTT